The 23 T cell receptor beta chains below all came from one sample that was sequenced in a study of blood T cell repertoires in COVID-19. Clones were sequenced by immunoSEQ multiplex PCR, and TCRdb holds only the in-frame ones, with some missing. The sample lists fewer than 350,000 clones; approximately 83% were seen once. What was sequenced was PBMCs or T cells enriched from blood (not recorded which). The receptors originated from a woman aged 40 to 55 with acute COVID-19.

The genes are TRBV7-9 and TRBJ2-7; 9 bases line up with TRBD2. Looked up from germline, CDR1 is SEHNR and CDR2 is FQNEAQ (reference sequence). The V gene end was trimmed by 3 bases and the J gene end by 4 bases; junction bases not matched to a gene: 19. This CDR3 region has 19 residues. The CDR3 spells CASSFLPGLAVGAQYEQYF. The CDR3 region has the DNA TGTGCCAGCAGCTTCCTACCGGGACTAGCCGTGGGGGCTCAATACGAGCAGTACTTC. Drawing the rest from reference TRBV7-9 and TRBJ2-7, the complete variable domain is DTGVSQNPRHKITKRGQNVTFRCDPISEHNRLYWYRQTLGQGPEFLTYFQNEAQLEKSRLLSDRFSAERPKGSFSTLEIQRTEQGDSAMYLCASSFLPGLAVGAQYEQYFGPGTRLTVT.

This clone was counted once. This chain joins TRBV2 and TRBJ2-3, with 10 nucleotides matching TRBD2. The CDR3 is made up of 15 amino acids. Trimming cost V 8 bases and J 4 bases; bases outside gene matches: 9. Germline V gene sequence: CDR1 SNHLY, CDR2 FYNNEI. The CDR3 sequence: CASVLAGRSADTQYF. For the CDR3, the DNA is TGTGCCAGCGTACTAGCGGGACGTAGTGCAGATACGCAGTATTTT.

V and J are TRBV28 and TRBJ1-5; D call uncertain. The V gene lost 2 bases and the J gene lost 3 bases, with 11 bases spanning the gap. Germline CDR1 MDHEN, CDR2 SYDVKM. CDR3 size: 15 residues. The CDR3 loop reads CASSLPRKVNQPQHF. CDR3 DNA sequence: TGTGCCAGCAGTTTACCGCGGAAGGTCAATCAGCCCCAGCATTTT.

J is TRBJ2-1 and V is TRBV10-3; the match to TRBD2 covers 8 bases. Looked up from germline, CDR1 is ENHRY and CDR2 is SYGVKD. The CDR3 has 14 residues. Trimming removed 8 bases from V and 9 bases from J; junction bases left unmatched: 12. CDR3 sequence reads: CAIEGGLGFGEQFF. DNA of the CDR3: TGTGCCATCGAAGGGGGACTAGGCTTCGGTGAGCAGTTCTTC.

This clone was observed once. J is TRBJ2-7 and V is TRBV4-1, with D possibly being TRBD2 (5 bases). The CDR3 runs to 13 residues. CDR1 and CDR2 from the germline V gene are MGHRA and YSYEKL. Trimming stripped 4 bases from V and 7 bases from J, with 14 bases between. CDR3 protein: CASSPLSLDEQYF. CDR3 coding DNA: TGCGCCAGCAGCCCCCTCTCACTAGATGAGCAGTACTTC.

The rearrangement links TRBV29-1 to TRBJ2-1; D remains ambiguous. The CDR3 spans 11 residues. Trimming took 3 bases from V and 6 from J, leaving 6 bases between them. Germline loops: CDR1 SQVTM, CDR2 ANQGSEA. This CDR3 is CSVETINEQFF. CDR3 in DNA: TGCAGCGTTGAGACAATCAATGAGCAGTTCTTC.

This chain uses TRBV28 with TRBJ2-6; 9 bases align to TRBD1. The CDR3 length is 19 residues. Germline CDR1 is MDHEN and CDR2 is SYDVKM. V trimming: 4 bases; J trimming: 2 bases; junction bases outside the gene matches: 12. The CDR3 bases are TGTGCCAGCAGTTCTTGGCGGGACAGGGACCCTGCTGGGGCCAACGTCCTGACTTTC. This encodes CASSSWRDRDPAGANVLTF.

This chain links TRBV6-2 or TRBV6-3 with TRBJ2-3; D might be TRBD2 (6 bases). With 4 bases removed from V and 2 bases from J, the gap between germline ends came to 25 bases. CDR3 length equals 19 residues. The germline CDR1 and CDR2 sequences are MNHEY and SVGEGT. CDR3 amino acids: CASSLGPRFRRGDTDTQYF. CDR3 bases: TGTGCCAGCAGTTTGGGTCCCAGATTTAGGCGGGGAGACACAGATACGCAGTATTTT.

The gene calls are TRBV19 and TRBJ1-2; 12 nucleotides line up with TRBD1. The CDR3 has 16 residues. Germline-derived CDR1 and CDR2 are LNHDA and SQIVND (reference sequence). With V trimmed by 4 bases and J by 9 bases, 12 bases remained unmatched. CDR3 loop: CASSTGTGGESFRYTF. In nucleotides, the CDR3 is TGTGCCAGTAGTACCGGGACAGGGGGCGAGTCTTTTCGCTACACCTTC.

This clone was picked up many times. For the CDR3, the DNA is TGTGCCAGCAGGACCACAGGACAGGGTGGAAGGGAGCAGTACTTC. Translating gives CASRTTGQGGREQYF. This sequence joins TRBV2 and TRBJ2-7; 8 bases agree with TRBD1. The germline CDR1 and CDR2 sequences are SNHLY and FYNNEI. The trim removed 6 bases at V and 7 bases at J, leaving 14 bases unmatched. The CDR3 loop spans 15 amino acids.

The chain links TRBV3-1 (or the pseudogene TRBV3-2) to TRBJ1-6; D not certain. V shed 3 bases and J shed 4 bases, with 10 bases lying between them. The CDR3 contains 15 residues. Germline lookup yields CDR1 LGHDT and CDR2 YNNKEL (reference sequence). The CDR3 is CASSHETLYNSPLHF. The CDR3 DNA reads TGTGCCAGCAGCCATGAGACATTATATAATTCACCCCTCCACTTT.

For this clone: This sample also contains other DNA sequences that code for the same CDR3. The chain links TRBV7-2 to TRBJ2-7; TRBD1 agrees at 9 bases. The V and J ends lost 1 base and 3 bases, in that order; junction bases with no gene match: 4. Germline CDR1 reads SGHTA; CDR2 reads FQGNSA. The CDR3 extends over 15 amino acids. DNA of the CDR3: TGTGCCAGCAGCTTAGGTGGGACAGGGATCTACGAGCAGTACTTC. It translates to CASSLGGTGIYEQYF.

This chain uses TRBV28 with TRBJ2-1; TRBD2 agrees at 8 bases. The junction had 10 bases not matched to a gene; V was cut back by 5 bases and J by 4 bases. This CDR3 spans 16 amino acids. From germline, CDR1 is MDHEN and CDR2 SYDVKM. The CDR3 nucleotides are TGTGCCAGCAGTGGGGCTAGCGGGCAAGGGTACAATGAGCAGTTCTTC. Protein product: CASSGASGQGYNEQFF.

The chain links TRBV9 to TRBJ2-5; 10 nucleotides agree with TRBD2. The germline CDR1 and CDR2 sequences are SGDLS and YYNGEE. The CDR3 loop spans 15 amino acids. J lost 1 base, V lost 3 bases, and 3 bases had no gene match. The CDR3 region is CASSATSGSQETQYF. Here the CDR3 DNA reads TGTGCCAGCAGCGCGACTAGCGGGTCCCAAGAGACCCAGTACTTC.

The chain is built from TRBV14 and TRBJ1-2, with 7 bases matching TRBD1. Looked up from germline, CDR1 is SGHDN and CDR2 is FVKESK. Germline trimming cut 3 bases from V and 4 bases from J; bases unmatched to any gene: 11. The CDR3 contains 16 residues. The CDR3 spells CASSQTSTGERYGYTF. CDR3 nucleotides: TGTGCCAGCAGCCAGACCTCAACAGGGGAGCGCTATGGCTACACCTTC.

This chain joins TRBV7-8 and TRBJ2-5; tentative D call: TRBD1 (5 bases). The CDR3 is 14 residues long. Per germline, CDR1 SGHVS and CDR2 FQNEAQ. The V gene lost 5 bases and the J gene lost 7 bases, with 17 bases spanning the gap. The CDR3: CASSRQNSDVTQYF. The CDR3 DNA sequence: TGTGCCAGCAGCAGACAGAATTCCGATGTGACCCAGTACTTC.

V and J are TRBV6-2 or TRBV6-3 and TRBJ2-7; 12 nucleotides agree with TRBD2. The CDR3 totals 18 residues. CDR1 is MNHEY and CDR2 is SVGEGT in the germline V gene. V shed 5 bases, J shed 1 base, and the junction held 12 bases outside the gene matches. The CDR3 region is CASSLRTSGATISYEQYF. CDR3 coding DNA: TGTGCCAGCAGTCTTAGGACTAGCGGGGCCACGATTTCCTACGAGCAGTACTTC.

This clone has just one count. J is TRBJ2-4 and V is TRBV5-6; D perhaps matches TRBD2 (5 bases). The CDR3 loop spans 13 amino acids. CDR1 SGHDT and CDR2 YYEEEE come from the germline V gene. V lost 0 bases to trimming and J lost 8 bases, with 9 bases between them. CDR3 bases: TGTGCCAGCAGCTTGGAGGGTAGCGACATTCAGTACTTC. This gives the protein CASSLEGSDIQYF.

The V and J genes are TRBV5-4 and TRBJ1-1; maybe TRBD1 (5 bases). The CDR3 is made up of 15 amino acids. Between the trimmed V and J ends, which lost 2 bases and 4 bases, there was a span of 15 bases. Germline assignment: CDR1 SGHNT and CDR2 YYREEE (reference sequence). CDR3 loop: CASSFHRLESTEAFF. CDR3 DNA: TGTGCCAGCAGCTTCCACAGGCTTGAGTCCACTGAAGCTTTCTTT.

Only one count was recorded for this clone. CDR3 region: CASSQQQGPNSGNTIYF. The DNA for the CDR3 is TGTGCCAGCAGCCAACAACAGGGGCCTAACTCTGGAAACACCATATATTTT. The chain links TRBV7-8 to TRBJ1-3, with 7 bases matching TRBD1. Looked up from germline, CDR1 is SGHVS and CDR2 is FQNEAQ. V shed 5 bases and J 0 bases; nucleotides not matched to a gene: 10. The CDR3 contains 17 residues.

The chain uses TRBV28 and TRBJ2-7, with 7 nucleotides matching TRBD1. Germline V lookup: CDR1 MDHEN, CDR2 SYDVKM. This CDR3 contains 16 residues. Losses at the gene ends were 4 bases for V and 0 bases for J; bases not matched to a gene: 9. CDR3 loop: CASSSTTTGSSYEQYF. In DNA, the CDR3 is TGTGCCAGCAGTTCAACGACGACAGGGAGCTCCTACGAGCAGTACTTC. The whole variable domain, filled in from reference TRBV28 and TRBJ2-7, reads DVKVTQSSRYLVKRTGEKVFLECVQDMDHENMFWYRQDPGLGLRLIYFSYDVKMKEKGDIPEGYSVSREKKERFSLILESASTNQTSMYLCASSSTTTGSSYEQYFGPGTRLTVT.

V is TRBV5-1 and J is TRBJ1-2; TRBD1 matches at 7 bases. J was trimmed by 2 bases and V by 5 bases; bases with no gene match: 6. Looked up from germline, CDR1 is SGHRS and CDR2 is YFSETQ. The CDR3 is made up of 14 amino acids. CDR3 amino acids: CASRPTGLNYGYTF. CDR3 sequence (DNA): TGCGCCAGCAGACCGACAGGGCTCAACTATGGCTACACCTTC.

This clone occurred once. The chain is built from TRBV3-1 (or the pseudogene TRBV3-2) and TRBJ2-7; 7 bases line up with TRBD2. The CDR3 has 14 residues. CDR1 LGHDT and CDR2 YNNKEL come from the germline V gene (reference sequence). V lost 5 bases and J lost 3; bases outside the gene matches: 7. The CDR3 nucleotides read TGTGCCAGCAGCGAACTAGCGCTGAGCTACGAGCAGTACTTC. The encoded protein is CASSELALSYEQYF.